These T cell receptor beta chains were read from a single sample in a study of technical replicates of blood from several donors. TCRdb's table, derived via immunoSEQ multiplex PCR, lists solely in-frame clones and lacks some. The sample shows some 78,000 clones, approximately 95% of them seen only once. The specimen sequenced was T cells isolated from PBMCs. All receptors come from a human donor in good health. The CDR3 runs from the conserved cysteine through the conserved F or W. The D gene is left open where the match is weak. Clone size, where shown, is once, few, many, or a class for clones that have expanded.

v_gene: TRBV7-9
abundance: .
j_gene: TRBJ1-2
d_gene: .
CDR3nt: TGTGCCAGCAGCTTATCGGCCAGGGTGAGCTATGGCTACACCTTC
CDR3aa: CASSLSARVSYGYTF

v_gene: TRBV10-3
abundance: .
j_gene: TRBJ1-1
d_gene: TRBD1
CDR3nt: TGTGCCATCAGGGGGACAGTTAACACTGAAGCTTTCTTT
CDR3aa: CAIRGTVNTEAFF

v_gene: TRBV6-1
abundance: .
j_gene: TRBJ1-1
d_gene: TRBD1
CDR3nt: TGTGCCAGCAGTCACGGACAGGGGTTGAACACTGAAGCTTTCTTT
CDR3aa: CASSHGQGLNTEAFF

v_gene: TRBV19
abundance: .
j_gene: TRBJ2-2
d_gene: .
CDR3nt: TGTGCCAGTAGTATCCTCCCGACGGGCACCGGGGAGCTGTTTTTT
CDR3aa: CASSILPTGTGELFF

v_gene: TRBV6-1
abundance: .
j_gene: TRBJ2-3
d_gene: TRBD1
CDR3nt: TGTGCCAGCAGTGACCCTGGACAGGAGAGCACAGATACGCAGTATTTT
CDR3aa: CASSDPGQESTDTQYF

v_gene: TRBV28
abundance: .
j_gene: TRBJ1-5
d_gene: TRBD1
CDR3nt: TGTGCCAGCAGTTCGCCCCAGGGGGGCAATCAGCCCCAGCATTTT
CDR3aa: CASSSPQGGNQPQHF

v_gene: TRBV18
abundance: .
j_gene: TRBJ1-1
d_gene: .
CDR3nt: TGTGCCAGCTCACCCGCGAGGGATACTGAAGCTTTCTTT
CDR3aa: CASSPARDTEAFF

v_gene: TRBV6-6
abundance: .
j_gene: TRBJ2-4
d_gene: .
CDR3nt: TGTGCCAGCAGTTCCCTCCTAGGCAAAAACATTCAGTACTTC
CDR3aa: CASSSLLGKNIQYF

v_gene: TRBV7-9
abundance: .
j_gene: TRBJ1-6
d_gene: TRBD1
CDR3nt: TGTGCCAGCAGCTTCGGGACAGATAATTCACCCCTCCACTTT
CDR3aa: CASSFGTDNSPLHF

v_gene: TRBV5-1
abundance: once
j_gene: TRBJ2-7
d_gene: .
CDR3nt: TGCGCCAGCAGCCGGGGGAACGAGCAGTACTTC
CDR3aa: CASSRGNEQYF

v_gene: TRBV19
abundance: few
j_gene: TRBJ2-7
d_gene: .
CDR3nt: TGTGCCAGTAGACAGGGTTCTTCGGTCTGGTACGAGCAGTACTTC
CDR3aa: CASRQGSSVWYEQYF

v_gene: TRBV15
abundance: .
j_gene: TRBJ2-2
d_gene: .
CDR3nt: TGTGCCACCAGCAGTTATACAGGGAACACCGGGGAGCTGTTTTTT
CDR3aa: CATSSYTGNTGELFF

v_gene: TRBV6-5
abundance: .
j_gene: TRBJ2-1
d_gene: TRBD2
CDR3nt: TGTGCCAGCAGGTTTACTAGCGGGGCGTACAATGAGCAGTTCTTC
CDR3aa: CASRFTSGAYNEQFF

v_gene: TRBV7-2
abundance: .
j_gene: TRBJ1-2
d_gene: .
CDR3nt: TGTGCCAGCAGCCACATTTCTGACCCGGGAGGCTATGGCTACACCTTC
CDR3aa: CASSHISDPGGYGYTF

v_gene: TRBV28
abundance: .
j_gene: TRBJ1-5
d_gene: TRBD1
CDR3nt: TGTGCCAGCAGTTTTATCGGACAGGGGGTTTTGGGCAATCAGCCCCAGCATTTT
CDR3aa: CASSFIGQGVLGNQPQHF

v_gene: TRBV5-1
abundance: once
j_gene: TRBJ2-2
d_gene: TRBD2
CDR3nt: TGCGCCAGCAGCTTGGAGCGGGGGGGCCTTAGCGGGGAGCTGTTTTTT
CDR3aa: CASSLERGGLSGELFF

v_gene: TRBV2
abundance: .
j_gene: TRBJ1-4
d_gene: TRBD1
CDR3nt: TGTGCCAGCGAAGAGGACAGGGAAACTAATGAAAAACTGTTTTTT
CDR3aa: CASEEDRETNEKLFF

v_gene: TRBV13
abundance: once
j_gene: TRBJ1-1
d_gene: TRBD1
CDR3nt: TGTGCCAGCAGCCCCCGAGGGGGACAGGGGGCGAGTACTGAAGCTTTCTTT
CDR3aa: CASSPRGGQGASTEAFF

v_gene: TRBV7-6
abundance: .
j_gene: TRBJ2-4
d_gene: TRBD2
CDR3nt: TGTGCCAGCAGCCAGAGACTAGCGGGGAACCTTAAAAACATTCAGTACTTC
CDR3aa: CASSQRLAGNLKNIQYF

v_gene: TRBV7-9
abundance: .
j_gene: TRBJ2-7
d_gene: TRBD1
CDR3nt: TGTGCCAGCAGCTTAGTCGGCAGGGGGAACGAGCAGTACTTC
CDR3aa: CASSLVGRGNEQYF

v_gene: TRBV5-1
abundance: .
j_gene: TRBJ2-3
d_gene: .
CDR3nt: TGCGCCAGCAGCTCCTCAGGGGCCACAGATACGCAGTATTTT
CDR3aa: CASSSSGATDTQYF

v_gene: TRBV6-5
abundance: .
j_gene: TRBJ2-5
d_gene: .
CDR3nt: TGTGCCAGCACCCCTACCGGTCGGGAGACCCAGTACTTC
CDR3aa: CASTPTGRETQYF

v_gene: TRBV27
abundance: .
j_gene: TRBJ1-4
d_gene: TRBD1
CDR3nt: TGTGCCAGCAGTCCTTCGACAGGGGCTAATGAAAAACTGTTTTTT
CDR3aa: CASSPSTGANEKLFF